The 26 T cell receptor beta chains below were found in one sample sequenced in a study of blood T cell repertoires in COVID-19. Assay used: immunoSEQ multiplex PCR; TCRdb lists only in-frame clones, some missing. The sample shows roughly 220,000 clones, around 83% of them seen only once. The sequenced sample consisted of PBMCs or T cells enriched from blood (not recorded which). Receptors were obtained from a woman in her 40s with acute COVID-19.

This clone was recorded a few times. CDR3 DNA: TGTGCCAGCAGCCTTGACAGTTATCGCAATCAGCCCCAGCATTTT. Residues: CASSLDSYRNQPQHF. The chain is built from TRBV5-5 and TRBJ1-5; D perhaps matches TRBD1 (5 bases). Germline CDR1 SGHKS, CDR2 YYEKEE (reference sequence). CDR3 length: 15 amino acids. V shed 4 bases and J shed 2 bases, with 13 bases lying between them.

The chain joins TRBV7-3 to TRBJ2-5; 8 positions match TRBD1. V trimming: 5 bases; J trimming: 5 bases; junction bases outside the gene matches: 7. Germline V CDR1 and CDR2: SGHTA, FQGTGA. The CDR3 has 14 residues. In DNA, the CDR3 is TGTGCCAGCAGCCCAGGGGGCGGTCGGGAGACCCAGTACTTC. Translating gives CASSPGGGRETQYF.

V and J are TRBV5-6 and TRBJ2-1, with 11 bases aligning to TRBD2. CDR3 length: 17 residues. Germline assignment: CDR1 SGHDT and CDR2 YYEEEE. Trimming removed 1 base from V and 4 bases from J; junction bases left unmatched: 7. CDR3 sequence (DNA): TGTGCCAGCAGCTTGTCAACTAGCGGGAGCACATACAATGAGCAGTTCTTC. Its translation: CASSLSTSGSTYNEQFF.

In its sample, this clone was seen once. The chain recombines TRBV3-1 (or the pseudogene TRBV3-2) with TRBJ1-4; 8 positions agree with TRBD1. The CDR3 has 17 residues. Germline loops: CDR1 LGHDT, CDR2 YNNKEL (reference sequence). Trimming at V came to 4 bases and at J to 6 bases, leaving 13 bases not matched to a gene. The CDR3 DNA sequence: TGTGCCAGCAGCCTAGGACAGGGAAGCGGTAGGGATGAAAAACTGTTTTTT. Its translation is CASSLGQGSGRDEKLFF.

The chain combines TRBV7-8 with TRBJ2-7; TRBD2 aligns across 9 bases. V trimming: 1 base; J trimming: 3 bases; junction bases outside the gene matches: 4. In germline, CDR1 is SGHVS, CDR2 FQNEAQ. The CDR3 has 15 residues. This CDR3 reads CASSLEASGNYEQYF. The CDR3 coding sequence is TGTGCCAGCAGCTTAGAGGCTAGCGGGAACTACGAGCAGTACTTC.

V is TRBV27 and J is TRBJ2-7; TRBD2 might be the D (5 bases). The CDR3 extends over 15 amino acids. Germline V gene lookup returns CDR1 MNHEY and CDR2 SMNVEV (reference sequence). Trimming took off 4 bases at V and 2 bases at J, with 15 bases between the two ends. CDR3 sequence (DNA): TGTGCCAGCAGTTCGGGCCAGCCCGGGACCTACGAGCAGTACTTC. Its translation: CASSSGQPGTYEQYF.

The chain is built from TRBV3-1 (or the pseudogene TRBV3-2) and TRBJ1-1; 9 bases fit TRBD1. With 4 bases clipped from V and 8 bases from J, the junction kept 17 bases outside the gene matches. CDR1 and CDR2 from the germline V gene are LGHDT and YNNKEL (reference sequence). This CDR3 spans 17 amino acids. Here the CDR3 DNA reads TGTGCCAGCAGCCCCATTACAGGGGGCCCCGATACCTCCGAAGCTTTCTTT. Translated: CASSPITGGPDTSEAFF.

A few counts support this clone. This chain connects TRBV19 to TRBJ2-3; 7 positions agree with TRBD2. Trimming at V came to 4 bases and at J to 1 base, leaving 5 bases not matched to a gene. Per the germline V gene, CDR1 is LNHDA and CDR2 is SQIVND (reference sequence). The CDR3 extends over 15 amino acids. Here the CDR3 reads CASSTSGVGTDTQYF. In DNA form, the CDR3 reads TGTGCCAGTAGTACTAGCGGAGTGGGCACAGATACGCAGTATTTT.

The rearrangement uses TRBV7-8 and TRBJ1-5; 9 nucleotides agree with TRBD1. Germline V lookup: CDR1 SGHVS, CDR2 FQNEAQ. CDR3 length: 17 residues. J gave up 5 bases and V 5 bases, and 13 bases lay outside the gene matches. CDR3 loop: CASSIGTGQGPYQPQHF. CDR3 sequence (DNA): TGTGCCAGCAGCATAGGAACGGGACAGGGACCCTATCAGCCCCAGCATTTT.

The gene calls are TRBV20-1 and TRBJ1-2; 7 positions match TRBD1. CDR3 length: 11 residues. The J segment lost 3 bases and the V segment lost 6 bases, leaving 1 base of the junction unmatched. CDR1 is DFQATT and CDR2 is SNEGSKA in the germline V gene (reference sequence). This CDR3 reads CSAGTDYGYTF. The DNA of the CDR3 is TGCAGTGCCGGGACAGACTATGGCTACACCTTC.

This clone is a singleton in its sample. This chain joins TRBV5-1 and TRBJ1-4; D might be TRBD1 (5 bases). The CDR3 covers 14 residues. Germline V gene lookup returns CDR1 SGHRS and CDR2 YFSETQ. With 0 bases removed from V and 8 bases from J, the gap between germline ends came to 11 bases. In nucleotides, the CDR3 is TGCGCCAGCAGCTTGGCCGGGGGAGGAGAAAAACTGTTTTTT. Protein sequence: CASSLAGGGEKLFF.

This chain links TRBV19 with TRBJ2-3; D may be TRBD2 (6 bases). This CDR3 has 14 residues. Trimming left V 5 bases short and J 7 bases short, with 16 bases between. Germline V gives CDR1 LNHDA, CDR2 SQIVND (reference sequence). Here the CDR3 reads CASSFIAASNTQYF. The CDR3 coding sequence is TGTGCCAGTAGTTTTATAGCGGCCTCGAATACGCAGTATTTT. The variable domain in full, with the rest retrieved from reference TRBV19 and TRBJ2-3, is DGGITQSPKYLFRKEGQNVTLSCEQNLNHDAMYWYRQDPGQGLRLIYYSQIVNDFQKGDIAEGYSVSREKKESFPLTVTSAQKNPTAFYLCASSFIAASNTQYFGPGTRLTVL.

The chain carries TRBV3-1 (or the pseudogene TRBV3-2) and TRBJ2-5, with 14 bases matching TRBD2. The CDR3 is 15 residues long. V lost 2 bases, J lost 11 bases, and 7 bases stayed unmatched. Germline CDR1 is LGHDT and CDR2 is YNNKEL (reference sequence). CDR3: CASSQHWTSGGPQYF. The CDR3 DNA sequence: TGTGCCAGCAGCCAACATTGGACTAGCGGGGGGCCTCAGTACTTC.

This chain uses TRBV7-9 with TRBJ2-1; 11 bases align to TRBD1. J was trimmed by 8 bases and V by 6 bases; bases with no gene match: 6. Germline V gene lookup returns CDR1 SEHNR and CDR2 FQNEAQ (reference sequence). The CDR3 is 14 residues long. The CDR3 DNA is TGTGCCAGCAGGTTGGGACAGGGGGACGATGAGCAGTTCTTC. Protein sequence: CASRLGQGDDEQFF.

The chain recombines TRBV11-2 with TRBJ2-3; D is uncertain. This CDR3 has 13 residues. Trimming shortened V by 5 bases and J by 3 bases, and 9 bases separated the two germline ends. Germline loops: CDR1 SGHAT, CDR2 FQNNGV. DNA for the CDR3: TGTGCCAGCAGCCTCCTCAGGACAGATACGCAGTATTTT. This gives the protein CASSLLRTDTQYF.

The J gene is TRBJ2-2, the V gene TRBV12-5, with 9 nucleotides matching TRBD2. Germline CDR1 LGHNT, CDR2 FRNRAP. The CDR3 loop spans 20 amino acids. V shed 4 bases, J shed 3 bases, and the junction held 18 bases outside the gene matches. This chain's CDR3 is CASGSQMRGLAGFYTGELFF. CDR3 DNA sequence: TGTGCTAGTGGTTCCCAAATGAGGGGCCTAGCGGGATTCTACACCGGGGAGCTGTTTTTT.

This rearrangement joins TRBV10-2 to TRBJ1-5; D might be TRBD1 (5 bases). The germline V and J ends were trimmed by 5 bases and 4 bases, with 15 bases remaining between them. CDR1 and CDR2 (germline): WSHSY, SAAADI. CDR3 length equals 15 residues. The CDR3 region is CASSLQGWGNQPQHF. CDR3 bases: TGCGCCAGCAGTCTCCAGGGATGGGGAAATCAGCCCCAGCATTTT.

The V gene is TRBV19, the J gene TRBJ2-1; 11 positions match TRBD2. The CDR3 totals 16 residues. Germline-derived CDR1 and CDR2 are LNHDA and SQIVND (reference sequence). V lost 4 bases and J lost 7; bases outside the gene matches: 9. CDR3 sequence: CASSRRTSGSWNEQFF. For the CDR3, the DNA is TGTGCCAGTAGTAGGAGAACTAGCGGGAGTTGGAATGAGCAGTTCTTC.

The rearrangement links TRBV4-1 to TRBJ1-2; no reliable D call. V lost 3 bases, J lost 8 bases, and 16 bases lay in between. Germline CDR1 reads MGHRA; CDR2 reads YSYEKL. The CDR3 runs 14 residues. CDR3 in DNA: TGCGCCAGCAGCCAGCAGGCTCCCCTTGAGGGCTACACCTTC. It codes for CASSQQAPLEGYTF.

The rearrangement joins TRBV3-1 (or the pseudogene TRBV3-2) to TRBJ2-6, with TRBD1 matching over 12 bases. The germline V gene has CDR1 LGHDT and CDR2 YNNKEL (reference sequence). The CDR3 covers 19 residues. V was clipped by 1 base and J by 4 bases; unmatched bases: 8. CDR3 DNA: TGTGCCAGCAGCCAAGGACCGGGACAGGGGGCGTTGGGGGCCAACGTCCTGACTTTC. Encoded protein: CASSQGPGQGALGANVLTF.

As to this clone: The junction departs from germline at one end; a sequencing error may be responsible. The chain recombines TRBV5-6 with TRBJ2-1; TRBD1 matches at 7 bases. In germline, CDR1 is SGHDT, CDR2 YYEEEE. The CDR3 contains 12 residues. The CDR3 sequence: CASSLRTGEEFF. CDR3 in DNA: TGTGCCAGCAGCTTGCGGACAGGTGAGGAGTTCTTC.

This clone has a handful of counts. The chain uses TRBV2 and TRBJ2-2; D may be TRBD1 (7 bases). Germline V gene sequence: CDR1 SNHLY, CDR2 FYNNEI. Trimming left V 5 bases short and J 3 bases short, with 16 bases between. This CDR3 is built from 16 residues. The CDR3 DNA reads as TGTGCCAGCAGTCCAGGGGGGATGCGGGACACCGGGGAGCTGTTTTTT. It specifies CASSPGGMRDTGELFF.

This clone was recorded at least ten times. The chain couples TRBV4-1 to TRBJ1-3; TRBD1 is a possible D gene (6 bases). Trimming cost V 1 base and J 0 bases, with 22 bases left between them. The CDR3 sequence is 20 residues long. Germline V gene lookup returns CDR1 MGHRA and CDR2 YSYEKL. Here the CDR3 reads CASSQVIRWDNGNSGNTIYF. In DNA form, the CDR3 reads TGCGCCAGCAGCCAAGTAATCAGGTGGGACAACGGGAACTCTGGAAACACCATATATTTT.

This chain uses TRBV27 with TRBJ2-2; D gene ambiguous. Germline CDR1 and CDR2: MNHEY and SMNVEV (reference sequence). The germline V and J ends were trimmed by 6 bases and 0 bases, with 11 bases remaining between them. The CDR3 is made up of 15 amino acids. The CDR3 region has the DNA TGTGCCAGCAGCCCGAGATACGCGAACACCGGGGAGCTGTTTTTT. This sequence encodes CASSPRYANTGELFF.

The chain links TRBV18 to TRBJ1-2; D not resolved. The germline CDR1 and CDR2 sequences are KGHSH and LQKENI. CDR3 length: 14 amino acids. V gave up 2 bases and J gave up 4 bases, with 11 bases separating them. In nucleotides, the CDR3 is TGTGCCAGCTCACCATTCCGGGGTACCTATGGCTACACCTTC. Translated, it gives CASSPFRGTYGYTF.

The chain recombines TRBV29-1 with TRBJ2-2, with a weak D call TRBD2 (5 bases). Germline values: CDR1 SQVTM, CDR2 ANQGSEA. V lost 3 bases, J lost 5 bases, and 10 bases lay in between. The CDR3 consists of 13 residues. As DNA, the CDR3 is TGCAGCGTTGACCCCCGGGGAACCGGGGAGCTGTTTTTT. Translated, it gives CSVDPRGTGELFF.